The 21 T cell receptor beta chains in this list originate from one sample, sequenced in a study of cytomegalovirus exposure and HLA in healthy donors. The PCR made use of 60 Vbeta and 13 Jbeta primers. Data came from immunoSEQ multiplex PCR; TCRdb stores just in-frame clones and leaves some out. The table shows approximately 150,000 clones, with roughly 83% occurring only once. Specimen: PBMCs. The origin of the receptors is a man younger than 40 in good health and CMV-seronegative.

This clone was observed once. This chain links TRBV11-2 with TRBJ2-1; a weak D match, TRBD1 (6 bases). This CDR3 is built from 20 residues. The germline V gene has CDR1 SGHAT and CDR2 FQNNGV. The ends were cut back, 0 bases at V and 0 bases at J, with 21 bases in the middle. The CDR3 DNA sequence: TGTGCCAGCAGCTTAGAGTGGGACAAAAACCCTTGGGGCTCCTACAATGAGCAGTTCTTC. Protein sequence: CASSLEWDKNPWGSYNEQFF.

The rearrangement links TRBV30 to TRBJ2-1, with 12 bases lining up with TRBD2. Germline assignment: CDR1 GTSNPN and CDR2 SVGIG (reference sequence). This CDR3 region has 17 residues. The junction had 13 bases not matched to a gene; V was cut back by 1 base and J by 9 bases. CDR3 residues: CAWSAPPASGGVPEQFF. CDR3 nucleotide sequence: TGTGCCTGGAGTGCCCCTCCGGCTAGCGGGGGGGTACCTGAGCAGTTCTTC.

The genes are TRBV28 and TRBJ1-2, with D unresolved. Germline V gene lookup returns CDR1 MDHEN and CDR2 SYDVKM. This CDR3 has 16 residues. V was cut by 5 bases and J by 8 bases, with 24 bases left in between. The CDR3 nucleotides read TGTGCCAGCAGTCGAGGATTTCGCCTCCTTTCGGAGGGCTACACCTTC. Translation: CASSRGFRLLSEGYTF.

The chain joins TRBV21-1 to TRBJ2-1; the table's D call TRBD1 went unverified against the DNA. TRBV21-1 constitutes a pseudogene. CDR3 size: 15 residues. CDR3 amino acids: CASSKAHRYRGEQFF. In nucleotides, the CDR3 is TGTGCCAGCAGCAAAGCCCACCGATACAGGGGTGAGCAGTTCTTC.

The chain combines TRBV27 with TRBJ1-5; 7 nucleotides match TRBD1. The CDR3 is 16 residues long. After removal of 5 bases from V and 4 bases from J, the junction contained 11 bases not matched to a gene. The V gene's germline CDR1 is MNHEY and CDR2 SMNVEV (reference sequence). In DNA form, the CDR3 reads TGTGCCAGCAGTCTGACTCACAGGGGCGGTAATCAGCCCCAGCATTTT. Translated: CASSLTHRGGNQPQHF.

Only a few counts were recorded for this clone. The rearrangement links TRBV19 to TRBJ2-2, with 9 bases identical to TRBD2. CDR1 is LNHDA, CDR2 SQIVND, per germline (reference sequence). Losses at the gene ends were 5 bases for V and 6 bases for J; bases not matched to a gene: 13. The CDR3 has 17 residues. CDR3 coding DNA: TGTGCCAGTAGTCGCCTGGCGCGGGAGGGCCGCGCCGGGGAGCTGTTTTTT. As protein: CASSRLAREGRAGELFF.

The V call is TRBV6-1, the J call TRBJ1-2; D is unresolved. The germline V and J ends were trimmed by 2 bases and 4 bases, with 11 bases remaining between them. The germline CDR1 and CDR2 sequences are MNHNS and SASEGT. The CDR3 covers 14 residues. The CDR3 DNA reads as TGTGCCAGCAGTGAAATAGGGCGGGGCTATGGCTACACCTTC. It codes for CASSEIGRGYGYTF.

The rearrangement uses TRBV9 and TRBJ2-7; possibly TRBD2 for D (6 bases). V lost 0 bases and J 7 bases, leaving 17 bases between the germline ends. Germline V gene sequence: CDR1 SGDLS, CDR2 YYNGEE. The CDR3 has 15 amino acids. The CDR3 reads CASSVDERAFLEQYF. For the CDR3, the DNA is TGTGCCAGCAGCGTAGACGAGCGGGCGTTCCTGGAGCAGTACTTC.

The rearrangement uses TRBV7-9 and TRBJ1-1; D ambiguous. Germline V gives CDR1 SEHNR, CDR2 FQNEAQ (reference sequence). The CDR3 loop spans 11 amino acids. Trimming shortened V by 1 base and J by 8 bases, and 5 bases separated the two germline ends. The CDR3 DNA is TGTGCCAGCAGCTTAGTTCTCGAAGCTTTCTTT. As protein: CASSLVLEAFF. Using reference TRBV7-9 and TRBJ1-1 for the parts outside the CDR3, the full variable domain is DTGVSQNPRHKITKRGQNVTFRCDPISEHNRLYWYRQTLGQGPEFLTYFQNEAQLEKSRLLSDRFSAERPKGSFSTLEIQRTEQGDSAMYLCASSLVLEAFFGQGTRLTVV.

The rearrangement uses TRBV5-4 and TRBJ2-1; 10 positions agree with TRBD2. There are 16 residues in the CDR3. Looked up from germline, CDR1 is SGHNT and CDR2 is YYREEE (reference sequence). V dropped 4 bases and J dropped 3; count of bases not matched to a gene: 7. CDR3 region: CASSNLGTSDYNEQFF. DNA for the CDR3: TGTGCCAGCAGCAACCTCGGGACTAGCGACTACAATGAGCAGTTCTTC.

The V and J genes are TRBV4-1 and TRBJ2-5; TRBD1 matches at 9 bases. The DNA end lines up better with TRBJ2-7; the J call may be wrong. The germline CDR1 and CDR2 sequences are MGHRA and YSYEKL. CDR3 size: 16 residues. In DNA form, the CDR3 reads TGCGCCAGCAGCCAAGAACCGGGACAGGGAATTTACGAGCAGTACTTC. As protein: CASSQEPGQGIYEQYF.

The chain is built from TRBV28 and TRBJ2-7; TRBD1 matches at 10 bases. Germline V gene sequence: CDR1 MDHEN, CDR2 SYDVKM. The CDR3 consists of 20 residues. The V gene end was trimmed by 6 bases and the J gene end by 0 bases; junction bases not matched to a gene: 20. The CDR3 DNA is TGTGCCAGCAGACCTACTGCCGGGACAGGGGACCCGGGGAGCTCCTACGAGCAGTACTTC. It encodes CASRPTAGTGDPGSSYEQYF.

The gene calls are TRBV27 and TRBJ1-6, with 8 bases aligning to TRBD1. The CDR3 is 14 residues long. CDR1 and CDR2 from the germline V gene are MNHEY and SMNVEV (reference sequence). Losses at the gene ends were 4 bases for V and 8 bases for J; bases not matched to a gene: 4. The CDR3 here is CASSWTGWYSPLHF. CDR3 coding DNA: TGTGCCAGCAGTTGGACAGGGTGGTATTCACCCCTCCACTTT.

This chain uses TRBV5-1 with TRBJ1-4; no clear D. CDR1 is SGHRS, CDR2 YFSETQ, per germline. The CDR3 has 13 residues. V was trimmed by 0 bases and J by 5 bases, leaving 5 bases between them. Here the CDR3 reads CASSLDSNEKLFF. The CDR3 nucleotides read TGCGCCAGCAGCTTGGATTCGAATGAAAAACTGTTTTTT.

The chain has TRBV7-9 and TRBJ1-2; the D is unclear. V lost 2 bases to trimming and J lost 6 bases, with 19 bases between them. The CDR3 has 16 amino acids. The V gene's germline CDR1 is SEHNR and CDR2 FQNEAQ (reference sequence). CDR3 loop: CASSLYLSEMTHGYTF. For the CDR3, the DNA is TGTGCCAGCAGCTTATATCTCTCGGAGATGACCCATGGCTACACCTTC.

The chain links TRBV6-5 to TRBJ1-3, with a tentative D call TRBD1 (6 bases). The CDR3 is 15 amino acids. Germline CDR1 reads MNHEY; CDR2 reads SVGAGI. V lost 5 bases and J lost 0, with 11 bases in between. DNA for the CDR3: TGTGCCAGCAGTACTACAGGGAGCTCTGGAAACACCATATATTTT. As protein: CASSTTGSSGNTIYF.

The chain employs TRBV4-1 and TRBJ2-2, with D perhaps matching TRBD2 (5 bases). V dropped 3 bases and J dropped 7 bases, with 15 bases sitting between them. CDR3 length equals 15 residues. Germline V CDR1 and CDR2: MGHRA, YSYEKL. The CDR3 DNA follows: TGCGCCAGCAGCCATATGGACTCTGATATCGGGGAGCTGTTTTTT. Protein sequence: CASSHMDSDIGELFF.

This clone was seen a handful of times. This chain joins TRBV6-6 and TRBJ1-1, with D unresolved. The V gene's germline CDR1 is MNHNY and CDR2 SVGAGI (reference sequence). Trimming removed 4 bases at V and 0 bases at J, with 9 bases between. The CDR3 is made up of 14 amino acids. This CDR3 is CASSLNRMNTEAFF. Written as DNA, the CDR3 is TGTGCCAGCAGTTTAAACAGAATGAACACTGAAGCTTTCTTT.

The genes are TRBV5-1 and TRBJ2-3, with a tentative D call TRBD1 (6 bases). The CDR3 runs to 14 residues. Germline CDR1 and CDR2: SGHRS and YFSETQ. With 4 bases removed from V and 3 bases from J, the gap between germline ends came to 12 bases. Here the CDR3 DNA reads TGCGCCAGCAGCCCGGGGACACATACAGATACGCAGTATTTT. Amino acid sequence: CASSPGTHTDTQYF.

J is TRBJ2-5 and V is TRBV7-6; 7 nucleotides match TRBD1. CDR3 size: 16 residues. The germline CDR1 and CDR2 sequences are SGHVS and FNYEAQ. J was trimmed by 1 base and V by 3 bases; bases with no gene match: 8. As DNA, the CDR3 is TGTGCCAGCAGCTTTCTTCACGACAGGGTCCAAGAGACCCAGTACTTC. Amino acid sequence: CASSFLHDRVQETQYF.

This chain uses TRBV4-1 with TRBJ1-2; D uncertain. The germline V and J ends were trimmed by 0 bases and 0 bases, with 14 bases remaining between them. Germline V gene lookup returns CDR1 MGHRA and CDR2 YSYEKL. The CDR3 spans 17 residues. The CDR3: CASSQDQSVGPNYGYTF. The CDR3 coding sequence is TGCGCCAGCAGCCAAGATCAGTCGGTGGGCCCTAACTATGGCTACACCTTC.